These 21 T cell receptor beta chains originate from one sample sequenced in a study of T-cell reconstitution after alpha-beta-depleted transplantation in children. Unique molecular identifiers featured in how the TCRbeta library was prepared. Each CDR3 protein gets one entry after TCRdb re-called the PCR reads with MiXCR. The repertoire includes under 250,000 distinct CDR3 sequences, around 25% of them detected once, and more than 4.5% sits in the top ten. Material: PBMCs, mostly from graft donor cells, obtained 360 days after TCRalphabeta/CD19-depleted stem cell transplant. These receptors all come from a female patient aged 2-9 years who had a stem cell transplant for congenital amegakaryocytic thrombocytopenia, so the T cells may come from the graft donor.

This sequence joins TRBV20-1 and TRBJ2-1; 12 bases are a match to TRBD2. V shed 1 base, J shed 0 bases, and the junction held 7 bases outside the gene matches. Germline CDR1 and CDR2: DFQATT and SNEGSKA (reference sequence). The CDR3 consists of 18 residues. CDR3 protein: CSARGVGLAGLSYNEQFF. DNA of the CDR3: TGCAGTGCTAGAGGTGTGGGACTAGCGGGCCTCTCCTACAATGAGCAGTTCTTC.

DNA of the CDR3: TGCAGTGCTAGATTTCCGGGACCGAGCAATCAGCCCCAGCATTTT. This translates into CSARFPGPSNQPQHF. This chain joins TRBV20-1 and TRBJ1-5; tentative D call: TRBD1 (5 bases). This CDR3 is built from 15 residues. Germline V gives CDR1 DFQATT, CDR2 SNEGSKA (reference sequence). Trimming cost V 2 bases and J 1 base, with 12 bases left between them.

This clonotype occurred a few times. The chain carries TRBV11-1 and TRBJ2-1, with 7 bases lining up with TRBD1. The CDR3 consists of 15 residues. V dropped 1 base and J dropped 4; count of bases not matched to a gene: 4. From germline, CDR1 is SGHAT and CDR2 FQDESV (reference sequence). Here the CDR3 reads CASSLGGQYYNEQFF. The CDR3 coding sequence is TGTGCCAGCAGCTTAGGGGGACAGTATTACAATGAGCAGTTCTTC.

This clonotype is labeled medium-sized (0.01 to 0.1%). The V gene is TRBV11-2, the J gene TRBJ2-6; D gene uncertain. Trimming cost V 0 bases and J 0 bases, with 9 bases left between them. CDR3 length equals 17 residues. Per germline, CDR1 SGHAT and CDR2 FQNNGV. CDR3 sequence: CASSLDPGLSGANVLTF. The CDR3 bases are TGTGCCAGCAGCTTAGACCCGGGTCTCTCTGGGGCCAACGTCCTGACTTTC.

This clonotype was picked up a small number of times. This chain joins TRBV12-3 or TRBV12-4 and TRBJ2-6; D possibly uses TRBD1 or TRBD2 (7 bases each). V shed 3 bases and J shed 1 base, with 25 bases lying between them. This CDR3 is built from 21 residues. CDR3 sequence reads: CASSFPVHERDSPSGANVLTF. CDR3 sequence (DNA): TGTGCCAGCAGTTTTCCAGTCCATGAGCGGGACAGCCCTTCTGGGGCCAACGTCCTGACTTTC.

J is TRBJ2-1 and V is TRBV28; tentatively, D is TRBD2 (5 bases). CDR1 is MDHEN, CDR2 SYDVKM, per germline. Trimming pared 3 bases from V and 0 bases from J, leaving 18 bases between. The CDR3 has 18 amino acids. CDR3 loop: CASSFQLSSGYSYNEQFF. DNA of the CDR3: TGTGCCAGCAGTTTTCAGTTGTCGAGCGGTTACTCCTACAATGAGCAGTTCTTC. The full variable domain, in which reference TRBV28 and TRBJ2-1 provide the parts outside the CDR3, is DVKVTQSSRYLVKRTGEKVFLECVQDMDHENMFWYRQDPGLGLRLIYFSYDVKMKEKGDIPEGYSVSREKKERFSLILESASTNQTSMYLCASSFQLSSGYSYNEQFFGPGTRLTVL.

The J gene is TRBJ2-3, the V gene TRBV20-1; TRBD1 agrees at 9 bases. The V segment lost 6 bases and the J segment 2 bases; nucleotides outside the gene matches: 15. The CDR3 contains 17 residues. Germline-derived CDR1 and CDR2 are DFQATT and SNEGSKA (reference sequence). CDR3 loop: CSARAQPGQGTTDTQYF. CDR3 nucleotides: TGCAGTGCCCGAGCCCAACCGGGACAGGGTACCACAGATACGCAGTATTTT.

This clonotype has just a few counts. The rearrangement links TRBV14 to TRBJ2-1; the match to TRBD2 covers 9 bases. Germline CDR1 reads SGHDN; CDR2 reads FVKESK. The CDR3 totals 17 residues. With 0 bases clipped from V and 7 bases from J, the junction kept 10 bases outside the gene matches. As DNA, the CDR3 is TGTGCCAGCAGCCAAGACTTTTCCAGCGGGAGGTTTAATGAGCAGTTCTTC. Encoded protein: CASSQDFSSGRFNEQFF. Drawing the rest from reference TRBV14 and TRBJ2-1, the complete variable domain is EAGVTQFPSHSVIEKGQTVTLRCDPISGHDNLYWYRRVMGKEIKFLLHFVKESKQDESGMPNNRFLAERTGGTYSTLKVQPAELEDSGVYFCASSQDFSSGRFNEQFFGPGTRLTVL.

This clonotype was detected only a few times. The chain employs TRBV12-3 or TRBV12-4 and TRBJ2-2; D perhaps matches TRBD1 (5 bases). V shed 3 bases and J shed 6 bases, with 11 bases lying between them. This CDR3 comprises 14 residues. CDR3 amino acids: CASSLGLYPGELFF. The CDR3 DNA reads TGTGCCAGCAGTTTGGGGCTTTATCCCGGGGAGCTGTTTTTT.

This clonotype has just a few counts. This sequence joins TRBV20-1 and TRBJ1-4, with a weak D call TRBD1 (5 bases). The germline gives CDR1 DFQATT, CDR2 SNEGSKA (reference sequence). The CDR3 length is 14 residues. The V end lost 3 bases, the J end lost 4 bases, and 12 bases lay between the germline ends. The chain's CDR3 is CSASEGQVNEKLFF. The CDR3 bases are TGCAGTGCTAGTGAGGGGCAAGTTAATGAAAAACTGTTTTTT.

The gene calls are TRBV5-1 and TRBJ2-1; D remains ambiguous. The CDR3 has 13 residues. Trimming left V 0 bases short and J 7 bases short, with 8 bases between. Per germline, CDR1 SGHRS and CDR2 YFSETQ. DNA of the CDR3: TGCGCCAGCAGCTTGGCCTACCTTAATGAGCAGTTCTTC. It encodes CASSLAYLNEQFF.

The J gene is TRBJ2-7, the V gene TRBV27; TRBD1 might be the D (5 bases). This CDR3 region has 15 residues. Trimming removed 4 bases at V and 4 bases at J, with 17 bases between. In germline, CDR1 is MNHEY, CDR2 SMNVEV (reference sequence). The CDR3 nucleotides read TGTGCCAGCAGTTGGGGTAGCAGGGCCTCTTACGAGCAGTACTTC. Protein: CASSWGSRASYEQYF.

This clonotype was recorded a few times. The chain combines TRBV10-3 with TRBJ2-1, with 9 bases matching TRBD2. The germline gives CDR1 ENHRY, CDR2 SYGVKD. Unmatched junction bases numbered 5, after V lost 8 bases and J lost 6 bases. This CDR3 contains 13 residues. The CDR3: CAISQTSGNEQFF. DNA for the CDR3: TGTGCCATCTCCCAGACTAGCGGCAATGAGCAGTTCTTC.

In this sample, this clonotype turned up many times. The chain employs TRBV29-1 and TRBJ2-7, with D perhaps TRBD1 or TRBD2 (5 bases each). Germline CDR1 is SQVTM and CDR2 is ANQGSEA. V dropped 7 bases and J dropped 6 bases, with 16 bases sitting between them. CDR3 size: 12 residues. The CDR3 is CSARDQGREQYF. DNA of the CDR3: TGCAGCGCCAGGGACCAGGGTCGCGAGCAGTACTTC.

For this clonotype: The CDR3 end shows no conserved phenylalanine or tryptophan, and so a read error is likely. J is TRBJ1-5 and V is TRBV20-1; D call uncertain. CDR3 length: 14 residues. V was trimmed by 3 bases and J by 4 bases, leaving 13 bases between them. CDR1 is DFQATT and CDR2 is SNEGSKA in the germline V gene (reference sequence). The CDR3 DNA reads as TGCAGTGCTAGGGTCCCACAGAGTAATCAGCCCCAGCATTGT. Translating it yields CSARVPQSNQPQHC.

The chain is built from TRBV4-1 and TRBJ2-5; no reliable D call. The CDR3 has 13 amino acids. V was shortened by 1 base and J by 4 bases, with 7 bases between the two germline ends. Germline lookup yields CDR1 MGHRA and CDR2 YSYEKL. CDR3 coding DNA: TGCGCCAGCAGCCAAGCCAGGAGAGAGACCCAGTACTTC. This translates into CASSQARRETQYF.

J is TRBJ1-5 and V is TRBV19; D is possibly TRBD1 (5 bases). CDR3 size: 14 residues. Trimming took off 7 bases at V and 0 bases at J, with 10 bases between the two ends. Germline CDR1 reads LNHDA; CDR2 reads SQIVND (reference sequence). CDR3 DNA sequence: TGTGCCAGTAACAGGCTTTATAGCAATCAGCCCCAGCATTTT. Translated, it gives CASNRLYSNQPQHF.

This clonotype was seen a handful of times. The CDR3 DNA reads TGTGCCAGCAGCGGCCTTTCGGGTGATTTCTCTGGAAACACCATATATTTT. Protein product: CASSGLSGDFSGNTIYF. The V gene is TRBV9, the J gene TRBJ1-3; D gene ambiguous. The CDR3 has 17 residues. Between the trimmed V and J ends, which lost 3 bases and 0 bases, there was a span of 16 bases. The germline V gene encodes CDR1 SGDLS and CDR2 YYNGEE.

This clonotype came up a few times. The CDR3 sequence is CASSLRAGWSGELFF. The CDR3 DNA reads as TGTGCCAGCAGTCTCAGGGCGGGTTGGTCCGGGGAGCTGTTTTTT. The rearrangement joins TRBV2 to TRBJ2-2; D could derive from TRBD1 or TRBD2 (5 bases each). This CDR3 region has 15 residues. Trimming pared 5 bases from V and 6 bases from J, leaving 16 bases between. Germline V gives CDR1 SNHLY, CDR2 FYNNEI.

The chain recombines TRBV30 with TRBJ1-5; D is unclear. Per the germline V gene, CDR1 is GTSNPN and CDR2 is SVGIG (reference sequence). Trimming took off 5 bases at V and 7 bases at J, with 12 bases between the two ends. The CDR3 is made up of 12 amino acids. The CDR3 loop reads CAWDSYGQPQHF. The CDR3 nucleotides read TGTGCCTGGGATTCCTACGGACAGCCCCAGCATTTT.

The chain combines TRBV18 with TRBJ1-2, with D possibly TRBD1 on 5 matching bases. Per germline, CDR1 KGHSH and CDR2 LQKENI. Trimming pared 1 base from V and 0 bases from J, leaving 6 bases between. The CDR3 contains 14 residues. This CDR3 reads CASSPQGTNYGYTF. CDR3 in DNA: TGTGCCAGCTCACCACAGGGGACTAACTATGGCTACACCTTC.